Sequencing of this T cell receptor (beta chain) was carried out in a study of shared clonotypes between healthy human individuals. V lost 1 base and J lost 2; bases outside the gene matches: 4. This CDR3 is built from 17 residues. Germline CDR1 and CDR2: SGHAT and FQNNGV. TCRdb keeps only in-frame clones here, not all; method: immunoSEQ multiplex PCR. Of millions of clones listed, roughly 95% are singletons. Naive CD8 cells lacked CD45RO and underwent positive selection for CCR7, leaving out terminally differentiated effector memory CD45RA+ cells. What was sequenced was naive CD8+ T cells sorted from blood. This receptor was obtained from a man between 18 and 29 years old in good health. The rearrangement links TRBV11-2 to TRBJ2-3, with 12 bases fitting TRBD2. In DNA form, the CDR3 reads TGTGCCAGCAGCTTAGTACTAGCGGGGGGAATCACAGATACGCAGTATTTT. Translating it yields CASSLVLAGGITDTQYF.